This T cell receptor (beta chain) was profiled in a study of blood T cell repertoires in COVID-19 (dated by TCRdb to 2018 to 2021). Regarding the study in general: Samples from collaborators originated in the United States, Italy and Spain and spanned both the acute and convalescent phases of COVID-19. Where available, HLA class I and class II types were taken from metadata supplied by the sample provider and were not determined by assay-based typing. Nearly every sample came with metadata listing a de-identified subject ID, COVID-19 status, age in years and sex. The material from the prospective study consisted of cDNA or gDNA derived from T cells, B-cell-depleted T cells, or PBMCs. The repertoires were released in a freely available public database intended as a resource for research on the immune response to SARS-CoV-2. Subjects who had been exposed to COVID-19, were actively infected with it, or had recovered from it provided the deeply sampled blood TCRbeta repertoires that made up the dataset. The samples were drawn from two sources: the first 160 participants of the ongoing ImmuneRACE study, and over 950 subjects contributed by 6 global collaborators.

With respect to this clone: What this receptor recognizes is not known. Base qualities are not recorded, but no much larger clone differs from it by a single base.

The immunoSEQ Assay, a bias-controlled multiplex PCR, was used to amplify TCRbeta CDR3 regions from genomic DNA. In the source study's methods: Within the assay, amplification of reference gene primers was used to estimate how many nucleated cells each sample contained. Sequence reads were collapsed and filtered to measure the absolute abundance of every unique TCRbeta CDR3 rearrangement. For each sample, productive Simpson clonality was calculated by taking the square root of Simpson's diversity index across productive rearrangements. TCRdb re-hosts the immuneACCESS table, in-frame sequences only. Its copies lack some clones; in the studies checked, an unresolved V gene accounts for under half of them, and the cause for the rest is not known. The DNA gave D and trimming, while V, J and clone size come from that table. For this sample the table gives about 280,000 clones, of which 75% to 90% were detected only once. Approximately 2% of the sample is in the top ten clones.

Another Seattle source contributed samples from volunteer blood donors who had recovered from COVID-19. The collaborating institutions used their own protocols to collect whole blood in K2EDTA tubes. For TCRbeta analysis, collaborators shipped samples as frozen whole blood, isolated PBMCs, or DNA extracted from either of those sample types. Here is what the overall study found, with its caveats: The quantity of clinical and demographic metadata differed by source and by participant and was supplied without curation.

This clonotype was obtained from a woman in her 30s who had recovered from COVID-19. The sample taken for sequencing was peripheral blood.

The nucleotide sequence is given as TGTGCCAGCAGCCCCCAACTAGCTTTCCACGAGCAGTACTTC. It specifies CASSPQLAFHEQYF. The chain is encoded by TRBV7-2 joined to TRBJ2-7, and possibly TRBD2, on 6 matching bases. The germline V gene specifies SGHTA as CDR1 and FQGNSA as CDR2. V is cut by 5 bases and J by 5 bases, and the space between the germline ends is 16 bases. The CDR3 has 14 amino acids, counting the end cysteine and phenylalanine. Just CDR3 DNA is preserved here, 42 bases in frame from base 1.